The sequence of this T cell receptor (beta chain) was determined in a study of CD8 T cells in Susac syndrome. An input of about 0.5 to 1 ug of RNA was subjected to reverse transcription using random hexamers. TCRdb itself ran the immunoSEQ multiplex PCR reads through MiXCR, one entry per CDR3 protein. The data show 200,000 to 250,000 distinct CDR3 sequences, with roughly nine tenths seen just once and around 0.15% held by the top ten. Germline V gives CDR1 LGHDT, CDR2 YNNKEL (reference sequence). The CDR3 has 14 residues. The ends lost 6 bases at V and 4 bases at J; junction bases unmatched: 3. Each multiple sclerosis control was a treatment-naive patient with relapsing-remitting disease that was either stable or active. TEMRA cells underwent FACS enrichment and CD8+ and CD4+ T cells underwent negative isolation.

Sequences were obtained from CD8+ T cells from PBMCs. The gene calls are TRBV3-1 and TRBJ2-6; the match to TRBD2 covers 7 bases. This sequence originates from a human donor with multiple sclerosis. The CDR3 coding sequence is TGTGCCAGCAGGCGGACTAGAGGGGCCAACGTCCTGACTTTC. It encodes CASRRTRGANVLTF.